The 30 T cell receptor beta chains given below trace back to one sample, sequenced in a study of blood T cell repertoires in COVID-19. The repertoire was sequenced with immunoSEQ multiplex PCR; TCRdb's copy has only in-frame clones and lacks some. This sample has about 150,000 clones; 75% to 85% occur once, and the top ten carry 4.2%. The sequenced sample was peripheral blood. The receptors derive from a man in his sixties with acute or convalescent COVID-19.

The chain joins TRBV2 to TRBJ2-7; TRBD1 matches at 8 bases. J was trimmed by 2 bases and V by 8 bases; bases with no gene match: 2. In germline, CDR1 is SNHLY, CDR2 FYNNEI. CDR3 length equals 12 residues. CDR3 region: CASGTGTYEQYF. The CDR3 DNA is TGTGCCAGCGGGACAGGAACCTACGAGCAGTACTTC.

The gene calls are TRBV11-2 and TRBJ2-3; D unresolved. The V gene's germline CDR1 is SGHAT and CDR2 FQNNGV. Trimming pared 8 bases from V and 6 bases from J, leaving 12 bases between. The CDR3 spans 12 residues. CDR3 sequence: CASGSPRDTQYF. In DNA, the CDR3 is TGTGCCAGCGGCTCCCCCCGGGATACGCAGTATTTT.

V and J are TRBV30 and TRBJ2-7; no clear D gene. The CDR3 covers 14 residues. CDR1 is GTSNPN and CDR2 is SVGIG in the germline V gene (reference sequence). V was trimmed by 2 bases and J by 1 base, leaving 12 bases between them. CDR3: CAWSPGTTSYEQYF. The CDR3 DNA sequence: TGTGCCTGGAGTCCGGGTACCACTTCCTACGAGCAGTACTTC. Based on the CDR3 plus reference TRBV30 and TRBJ2-7, the full variable domain is SQTIHQWPATLVQPVGSPLSLECTVEGTSNPNLYWYRQAAGRGLQLLFYSVGIGQISSEVPQNLSASRPQDRQFILSSKKLLLSDSGFYLCAWSPGTTSYEQYFGPGTRLTVT.

This clone was found once. V is TRBV29-1 and J is TRBJ1-5, with TRBD1 identical over 7 bases. The CDR3 consists of 12 residues. Losses at the gene ends were 7 bases for V and 9 bases for J; bases not matched to a gene: 9. The germline V gene encodes CDR1 SQVTM and CDR2 ANQGSEA. The chain's CDR3 is CSATGAAGPQHF. The CDR3 nucleotides read TGCAGCGCTACAGGGGCCGCGGGGCCCCAGCATTTT. Drawing the rest from reference TRBV29-1 and TRBJ1-5, the complete variable domain is SAVISQKPSRDICQRGTSLTIQCQVDSQVTMMFWYRQQPGQSLTLIATANQGSEATYESGFVIDKFPISRPNLTFSTLTVSNMSPEDSSIYLCSATGAAGPQHFGDGTRLSIL.

V is TRBV6-6 and J is TRBJ2-1, with D hard to call. The CDR3 is 14 amino acids. V was cut by 2 bases and J by 8 bases, with 13 bases left in between. Germline V gene lookup returns CDR1 MNHNY and CDR2 SVGAGI (reference sequence). The CDR3 nucleotides are TGTGCCAGCAGTTACCTGGCTGGGCACGATGAGCAGTTCTTC. The encoded protein is CASSYLAGHDEQFF.

The chain couples TRBV3-1 (or the pseudogene TRBV3-2) to TRBJ2-1; the match to TRBD2 covers 13 bases. The CDR3 runs 18 residues. Losses at the gene ends were 3 bases for V and 7 bases for J; bases not matched to a gene: 12. Per germline, CDR1 LGHDT and CDR2 YNNKEL (reference sequence). In DNA form, the CDR3 reads TGTGCCAGCAGCCATTACGGACCCACTAGCGGGAGGGAAAATGAGCAGTTCTTC. Its translation is CASSHYGPTSGRENEQFF.

J is TRBJ2-7 and V is TRBV27; the match to TRBD2 covers 11 bases. The junction had 6 bases not matched to a gene; V was cut back by 4 bases and J by 7 bases. Germline assignment: CDR1 MNHEY and CDR2 SMNVEV (reference sequence). The CDR3 is 14 residues long. The CDR3 loop is CASSSGLAVGEQYF. The DNA of the CDR3 is TGTGCCAGCAGTTCGGGACTAGCGGTAGGGGAGCAGTACTTC.

The chain couples TRBV9 to TRBJ2-3; D not certain. V shed 0 bases and J shed 0 bases, with 5 bases lying between them. CDR3 length: 14 residues. Germline V CDR1 and CDR2: SGDLS, YYNGEE. The DNA of the CDR3 is TGTGCCAGCAGCGTAGAGAGGAGCACAGATACGCAGTATTTT. Its translation is CASSVERSTDTQYF.

This clone occurred once. V is TRBV6-5 and J is TRBJ2-7; TRBD1 is a possible D gene (6 bases). CDR3 size: 14 residues. V was clipped by 6 bases and J by 5 bases, with 17 bases between them. Germline assignment: CDR1 MNHEY and CDR2 SVGAGI. CDR3: CASSPEPDSHEQYF. The CDR3 DNA reads TGTGCCAGCAGCCCCGAACCGGACAGCCACGAGCAGTACTTC.

The rearrangement joins TRBV29-1 to TRBJ1-3; maybe TRBD1 (6 bases). Germline CDR1 SQVTM, CDR2 ANQGSEA. This CDR3 has 12 residues. With 4 bases removed from V and 8 bases from J, the gap between germline ends came to 12 bases. CDR3 residues: CSVVQGYHTIYF. CDR3 nucleotide sequence: TGCAGCGTTGTACAGGGTTACCACACCATATATTTT.

The V and J genes are TRBV3-1 (or the pseudogene TRBV3-2) and TRBJ1-3; D gene uncertain. Germline loops: CDR1 LGHDT, CDR2 YNNKEL (reference sequence). Trimming took 0 bases from V and 1 from J, leaving 7 bases between them. The CDR3 is 15 amino acids. The CDR3 protein is CASSQDRSSGNTIYF. In DNA form, the CDR3 reads TGTGCCAGCAGCCAAGATAGAAGTTCTGGAAACACCATATATTTT.

The V and J genes are TRBV7-3 and TRBJ2-3, with D unclear. This CDR3 region has 14 residues. Per germline, CDR1 SGHTA and CDR2 FQGTGA. V was shortened by 5 bases and J by 2 bases, with 11 bases between the two germline ends. CDR3: CASSPGGSTDTQYF. The CDR3 bases are TGTGCCAGCAGCCCAGGTGGCTCCACAGATACGCAGTATTTT. The full variable domain, completed using reference TRBV7-3 and TRBJ2-3, is GAGVSQTPSNKVTEKGKYVELRCDPISGHTALYWYRQSLGQGPEFLIYFQGTGAADDSGLPNDRFFAVRPEGSVSTLKIQRTERGDSAVYLCASSPGGSTDTQYFGPGTRLTVL.

The chain recombines TRBV25-1 with TRBJ2-3; TRBD1 agrees at 12 bases. Germline loops: CDR1 MGHDK, CDR2 SYGVNS. V lost 4 bases to trimming and J lost 6 bases; unmatched junction nucleotides: 8. The CDR3 length is 16 residues. CDR3 bases: TGTGCCAGCAGTGCGGGGGGGGACAGGGGGCTTGATACGCAGTATTTT. Translating it yields CASSAGGDRGLDTQYF.

This rearrangement joins TRBV15 to TRBJ2-1; 7 bases are shared with TRBD2. The CDR3 totals 15 residues. Germline V lookup: CDR1 LNHNV, CDR2 YYDKDF (reference sequence). With 3 bases clipped from V and 5 bases from J, the junction kept 7 bases outside the gene matches. CDR3 coding DNA: TGTGCCACCAGCAGCCTAGCGGTCCGCGACAATGAGCAGTTCTTC. Protein sequence: CATSSLAVRDNEQFF.

This clone appeared a few times. The V gene is TRBV9, the J gene TRBJ1-5; the match to TRBD1 covers 10 bases. Germline V gene data show CDR1 as SGDLS and CDR2 as YYNGEE. After removal of 3 bases from V and 7 bases from J, the junction contained 4 bases not matched to a gene. This CDR3 region has 14 residues. The CDR3 bases are TGTGCCAGCAGCGAGGGGGACAGGGGCCAGCCCCAGCATTTT. This codes for CASSEGDRGQPQHF.

DNA for the CDR3: TGCGCCAGCAGCTCCGGGACAGGGTATCCAAGAGAGACCCAGTACTTC. This codes for CASSSGTGYPRETQYF. This chain connects TRBV5-1 to TRBJ2-5; the match to TRBD1 covers 9 bases. Per the germline V gene, CDR1 is SGHRS and CDR2 is YFSETQ. This CDR3 is built from 16 residues. The V gene end was trimmed by 3 bases and the J gene end by 4 bases; junction bases not matched to a gene: 10.

The V call is TRBV2, the J call TRBJ1-2; the D gene is possibly TRBD1 (5 bases). Germline CDR1 SNHLY, CDR2 FYNNEI. Trimming pared 2 bases from V and 7 bases from J, leaving 20 bases between. The CDR3 contains 16 residues. CDR3 nucleotide sequence: TGTGCCAGCAGTGAATTCGGGGGAGGGCATAGTGGTGGCTACACCTTC. It codes for CASSEFGGGHSGGYTF.

The chain is built from TRBV18 and TRBJ1-4, with TRBD1 as a possible D gene (5 bases). The V gene's germline CDR1 is KGHSH and CDR2 LQKENI. Trimming took 3 bases from V and 8 from J, leaving 19 bases between them. The CDR3 is made up of 16 amino acids. CDR3 nucleotide sequence: TGTGCCAGCTCACCGAACCCGGCAGGGAATCAGGAAAAACTGTTTTTT. Its protein product is CASSPNPAGNQEKLFF.

The V and J genes are TRBV5-1 and TRBJ2-7; 7 bases align to TRBD2. V lost 4 bases and J lost 4; bases outside the gene matches: 8. The CDR3 covers 14 residues. Germline V CDR1 and CDR2: SGHRS, YFSETQ. CDR3 protein: CASSDRDYKYEQYF. The CDR3 DNA sequence: TGCGCCAGCAGCGACCGGGACTACAAATACGAGCAGTACTTC.

V gene TRBV3-1 (or the pseudogene TRBV3-2) combines with J gene TRBJ1-1; 10 bases align to TRBD1. The CDR3 length is 16 residues. CDR1 and CDR2 from the germline V gene are LGHDT and YNNKEL (reference sequence). V trimming: 0 bases; J trimming: 1 base; junction bases outside the gene matches: 2. CDR3 sequence (DNA): TGTGCCAGCAGCCAAGAGGGGACAGGGGCGAACACTGAAGCTTTCTTT. Amino acid sequence: CASSQEGTGANTEAFF.

J is TRBJ2-1 and V is TRBV27, with 8 bases fitting TRBD2. J gave up 4 bases and V 7 bases, and 6 bases lay outside the gene matches. The CDR3 has 14 amino acids. CDR1 and CDR2 from the germline V gene are MNHEY and SMNVEV (reference sequence). The CDR3 protein is CASTGGGAYNEQFF. Here the CDR3 DNA reads TGTGCCAGCACCGGGGGGGGCGCATACAATGAGCAGTTCTTC.

The chain carries TRBV19 and TRBJ2-7; 14 positions agree with TRBD2. CDR1 and CDR2 from the germline V gene are LNHDA and SQIVND (reference sequence). CDR3 length: 16 amino acids. The V gene end was trimmed by 5 bases and the J gene end by 4 bases; junction bases not matched to a gene: 7. The CDR3 reads CASSHSGLAGVYEQYF. The CDR3 DNA reads as TGTGCCAGTAGTCACTCGGGACTAGCGGGAGTGTACGAGCAGTACTTC.

This chain uses TRBV20-1 with TRBJ2-3; 9 nucleotides line up with TRBD2. Trimming took 3 bases from V and 5 from J; bases not matched to a gene: 6. Germline values: CDR1 DFQATT, CDR2 SNEGSKA (reference sequence). The CDR3 consists of 14 residues. Here the CDR3 DNA reads TGCAGTGCTAGTCGGCGGGAGGGGGGAGATACGCAGTATTTT. Amino acids: CSASRREGGDTQYF.

Only a few counts were recorded for this clone. The V gene is TRBV2, the J gene TRBJ2-1, with 11 bases identical to TRBD2. Trimming removed 4 bases from V and 4 bases from J; junction bases left unmatched: 9. The CDR3 loop spans 17 amino acids. Germline V CDR1 and CDR2: SNHLY, FYNNEI. The CDR3, as DNA: TGTGCCAGCAGTGGGTTGATACTAGCGGGAGTGTACAATGAGCAGTTCTTC. This translates into CASSGLILAGVYNEQFF.

This chain uses TRBV6-5 with TRBJ1-4, with 10 nucleotides matching TRBD1. The CDR3 consists of 14 residues. V lost 7 bases to trimming and J lost 6 bases; unmatched junction nucleotides: 5. CDR1 is MNHEY and CDR2 is SVGAGI in the germline V gene. This chain's CDR3 is CASTAGQGYEKLFF. CDR3 in DNA: TGTGCCAGCACCGCGGGACAGGGGTATGAAAAACTGTTTTTT.

The chain is built from TRBV24-1 and TRBJ2-7; 14 nucleotides align to TRBD2. CDR1 is KGHDR and CDR2 is SFDVKD in the germline V gene. Trimming cost V 6 bases and J 0 bases; bases outside gene matches: 24. CDR3 length: 23 amino acids. The CDR3 bases are TGTGCCACCAGTCCGGGTCCGACTACCCTGACTAGCGGGAGGGCGCGAAGCTCCTACGAGCAGTACTTC. Encoded protein: CATSPGPTTLTSGRARSSYEQYF.

A word on this clone: One junction end disagrees with the germline gene, perhaps due to a read error. The chain employs TRBV20-1 and TRBJ2-1, with 9 bases fitting TRBD2. The germline gives CDR1 DFQATT, CDR2 SNEGSKA (reference sequence). The CDR3 covers 14 residues. CDR3 loop: CRASSSGAYNEQFF. DNA of the CDR3: TGCCGTGCTAGTTCTAGCGGGGCTTACAATGAGCAGTTCTTC.

The chain has TRBV6-5 and TRBJ2-5; D ambiguous. The CDR3 covers 11 residues. V was trimmed by 8 bases and J by 5 bases, leaving 9 bases between them. From germline, CDR1 is MNHEY and CDR2 SVGAGI. The CDR3 is CASPMSETQYF. In nucleotides, the CDR3 is TGTGCCAGCCCCATGAGTGAGACCCAGTACTTC.

The V call is TRBV5-1, the J call TRBJ2-1, with 9 positions matching TRBD2. CDR1 SGHRS and CDR2 YFSETQ come from the germline V gene. Trimming took 6 bases from V and 3 from J; bases not matched to a gene: 7. CDR3 length: 15 residues. The CDR3: CASTENSGSYNEQFF. The DNA of the CDR3 is TGCGCCAGCACCGAAAATAGCGGGAGCTACAATGAGCAGTTCTTC.

Notes on this clone: Other DNA sequences within the sample encode an identical CDR3. The chain has TRBV10-2 and TRBJ1-2, with D perhaps matching TRBD1 (6 bases). The CDR3 totals 14 residues. V was shortened by 2 bases and J by 11 bases, with 18 bases between the two germline ends. Germline V lookup: CDR1 WSHSY, CDR2 SAAADI. Here the CDR3 reads CASSEIGRGAGYTF. CDR3 in DNA: TGCGCCAGCAGTGAGATAGGCAGGGGAGCTGGTTACACCTTC.